The 20 T cell receptor beta chains below come from one sample, sequenced in a study of cytomegalovirus exposure and HLA in healthy donors. The PCR had 60 Vbeta and 13 Jbeta primers. Sequencing used immunoSEQ multiplex PCR; TCRdb keeps in-frame clones, though not all of them. The sample has around 200,000 clones; 80% to 85% are singletons. The sequenced sample was PBMCs. Receptor source: a middle-aged man in good health and CMV-seropositive.

The rearrangement links TRBV5-1 to TRBJ1-2; 9 bases are a match to TRBD1. J was trimmed by 2 bases and V by 0 bases; bases with no gene match: 5. The CDR3 contains 16 residues. From germline, CDR1 is SGHRS and CDR2 YFSETQ. DNA of the CDR3: TGCGCCAGCAGCTTGGCTATCGGGACAGGGAACTATGGCTACACCTTC. As protein: CASSLAIGTGNYGYTF.

Turning to this clone: Other DNA sequences in this specimen translate into the identical CDR3. This rearrangement joins TRBV9 to TRBJ1-4, with 11 bases fitting TRBD1. V gave up 0 bases and J gave up 7 bases; unmatched junction bases: 2. The CDR3 runs to 15 residues. Germline V gene sequence: CDR1 SGDLS, CDR2 YYNGEE. Here the CDR3 reads CASSVEGTGGEKLFF. As DNA, the CDR3 is TGTGCCAGCAGCGTAGAAGGGACAGGGGGTGAAAAACTGTTTTTT. Using reference TRBV9 and TRBJ1-4 for the parts outside the CDR3, the full variable domain is DSGVTQTPKHLITATGQRVTLRCSPRSGDLSVYWYQQSLDQGLQFLIQYYNGEERAKGNILERFSAQQFPDLHSELNLSSLELGDSALYFCASSVEGTGGEKLFFGSGTQLSVL.

This clone was detected only once. The gene calls are TRBV4-1 and TRBJ2-3; possible D gene TRBD1, 5 bases. Trimming stripped 4 bases from V and 1 base from J, with 15 bases between. CDR1 is MGHRA, CDR2 YSYEKL, per germline. CDR3 size: 16 residues. The CDR3 sequence is CASSPGAGPGTDTQYF. The CDR3 bases are TGCGCCAGCAGCCCTGGGGCAGGGCCTGGCACAGATACGCAGTATTTT.

The chain carries TRBV5-1 and TRBJ1-2, with TRBD1 matching over 7 bases. Germline CDR1 and CDR2: SGHRS and YFSETQ. The length of the CDR3 is 15 residues. Germline trimming cut 4 bases from V and 0 bases from J; bases unmatched to any gene: 6. CDR3: CASSIGQGANYGYTF. CDR3 sequence (DNA): TGCGCCAGCAGCATAGGGCAGGGGGCTAACTATGGCTACACCTTC.

The CDR3 DNA follows: TGTGCCAGCAGTTTAGGACAGGGAAATGAAAAACTGTTTTTT. Its protein product is CASSLGQGNEKLFF. The chain links TRBV28 to TRBJ1-4; 8 bases align to TRBD1. This CDR3 has 14 residues. Germline V gives CDR1 MDHEN, CDR2 SYDVKM. Trimming cost V 2 bases and J 5 bases; bases outside gene matches: 1.

The V gene is TRBV18, the J gene TRBJ1-1, with 7 bases identical to TRBD1. Germline V gene lookup returns CDR1 KGHSH and CDR2 LQKENI. The V and J ends lost 3 bases and 1 base, in that order; junction bases with no gene match: 2. CDR3 size: 14 residues. CDR3 sequence: CASSPTGRNTEAFF. CDR3 DNA: TGTGCCAGCTCACCGACAGGGCGGAACACTGAAGCTTTCTTT.

The CDR3: CASSSNRGNTGELFF. Here the CDR3 DNA reads TGTGCCAGCAGCTCTAACAGGGGGAACACCGGGGAGCTGTTTTTT. The chain carries TRBV7-9 and TRBJ2-2, with 7 positions matching TRBD1. CDR1 and CDR2 (germline): SEHNR, FQNEAQ (reference sequence). The CDR3 length is 15 residues. V shed 4 bases and J 1 base; nucleotides not matched to a gene: 3.

There are a few counts of this clone. V gene TRBV28 combines with J gene TRBJ2-7, with 9 bases that match TRBD2. The CDR3 totals 14 residues. Unmatched junction bases numbered 8, after V lost 8 bases and J lost 3 bases. Germline-derived CDR1 and CDR2 are MDHEN and SYDVKM. CDR3 region: CASGELAGLYEQYF. The CDR3, as DNA: TGTGCCAGCGGGGAACTAGCGGGTCTCTACGAGCAGTACTTC.

The genes are TRBV2 and TRBJ2-7, with a possible D match to TRBD1 (6 bases). The V gene lost 7 bases and the J gene lost 2 bases, with 12 bases spanning the gap. The CDR3 extends over 13 amino acids. Germline V gene lookup returns CDR1 SNHLY and CDR2 FYNNEI. CDR3 region: CASNRELAYEQYF. The CDR3, as DNA: TGTGCCAGCAACAGGGAACTCGCCTACGAGCAGTACTTC.

The genes are TRBV28 and TRBJ2-7; possibly TRBD1 for D (6 bases). Trimming pared 6 bases from V and 5 bases from J, leaving 17 bases between. The CDR3 contains 14 residues. Germline CDR1 MDHEN, CDR2 SYDVKM. Here the CDR3 DNA reads TGTGCCAGCAGGACCCCGACAGGTACCCACGAGCAGTACTTC. This codes for CASRTPTGTHEQYF.

The chain combines TRBV5-1 with TRBJ2-7; no firm D call. Germline CDR1 and CDR2: SGHRS and YFSETQ. V lost 0 bases and J 2 bases, leaving 6 bases between the germline ends. The CDR3 length is 13 residues. The CDR3 DNA follows: TGCGCCAGCAGCTTGGAAGCACCCTACGAGCAGTACTTC. It codes for CASSLEAPYEQYF. Full variable domain (rest looked up from reference TRBV5-1 and TRBJ2-7): KAGVTQTPRYLIKTRGQQVTLSCSPISGHRSVSWYQQTPGQGLQFLFEYFSETQRNKGNFPGRFSGRQFSNSRSEMNVSTLELGDSALYLCASSLEAPYEQYFGPGTRLTVT.

This chain links TRBV4-3 with TRBJ2-4; TRBD2 aligns across 7 bases. The J segment lost 4 bases and the V segment lost 4 bases, leaving 10 bases of the junction unmatched. Germline assignment: CDR1 LGHNA and CDR2 YSLEER. The CDR3 length is 16 residues. The CDR3 region has the DNA TGCGCCAGCAGCCCCAAAATAAGCGGGGCTAAAAACATTCAGTACTTC. Translation: CASSPKISGAKNIQYF.

In regard to this clone: Other DNA sequences from this sample encode an identical CDR3 as well. The rearrangement uses TRBV5-1 and TRBJ2-7; weak D call: TRBD1 (5 bases). Germline assignment: CDR1 SGHRS and CDR2 YFSETQ. Trimming pared 1 base from V and 3 bases from J, leaving 11 bases between. This CDR3 has 14 amino acids. CDR3 in amino acids: CASSLTTEIYEQYF. The CDR3 region has the DNA TGCGCCAGCAGCTTGACGACAGAGATCTACGAGCAGTACTTC.

This chain links TRBV5-1 with TRBJ1-4, with 9 nucleotides matching TRBD1. Germline V gene lookup returns CDR1 SGHRS and CDR2 YFSETQ. V lost 4 bases to trimming and J lost 4 bases; unmatched junction nucleotides: 5. The CDR3 loop spans 15 amino acids. CDR3 protein: CASSQGDRDNEKLFF. Written as DNA, the CDR3 is TGCGCCAGCAGCCAAGGGGACAGGGATAATGAAAAACTGTTTTTT.

CDR3 sequence: CSVEDRGRTDTQYF. The CDR3 nucleotides are TGCAGCGTTGAGGACAGGGGGCGAACAGATACGCAGTATTTT. This chain uses TRBV29-1 with TRBJ2-3, with 11 bases fitting TRBD1. The CDR3 totals 14 residues. Germline CDR1 and CDR2: SQVTM and ANQGSEA. J lost 3 bases, V lost 3 bases, and 2 bases had no gene match.

The genes are TRBV30 and TRBJ1-2; TRBD1 aligns across 10 bases. The V gene's germline CDR1 is GTSNPN and CDR2 SVGIG (reference sequence). The CDR3 totals 14 residues. Losses at the gene ends were 3 bases for V and 4 bases for J; bases not matched to a gene: 5. The CDR3, as DNA: TGTGCCTGGAGGAGGACAGGGGGAATCTATGGCTACACCTTC. This translates into CAWRRTGGIYGYTF.

This clone was detected ten times or more. The chain has TRBV5-1 and TRBJ2-3; D is possibly TRBD2 (6 bases). This CDR3 has 15 residues. The ends were cut back, 1 base at V and 6 bases at J, with 15 bases in the middle. Per the germline V gene, CDR1 is SGHRS and CDR2 is YFSETQ. CDR3 DNA sequence: TGCGCCAGCAGCTTGAGCGGGCACCCGGGGGATACGCAGTATTTT. Amino acid sequence: CASSLSGHPGDTQYF.

J is TRBJ1-1 and V is TRBV28; 8 positions agree with TRBD1. The CDR3 consists of 15 residues. Germline assignment: CDR1 MDHEN and CDR2 SYDVKM. V shed 5 bases, J shed 6 bases, and the junction held 11 bases outside the gene matches. This CDR3 reads CASSPPDREGAEAFF. CDR3 bases: TGTGCCAGCAGTCCCCCGGACAGGGAAGGGGCTGAAGCTTTCTTT. The full variable domain, in which reference TRBV28 and TRBJ1-1 provide the parts outside the CDR3, is DVKVTQSSRYLVKRTGEKVFLECVQDMDHENMFWYRQDPGLGLRLIYFSYDVKMKEKGDIPEGYSVSREKKERFSLILESASTNQTSMYLCASSPPDREGAEAFFGQGTRLTVV.

This sequence joins TRBV6-5 and TRBJ2-7; 7 bases match TRBD2. CDR1 MNHEY and CDR2 SVGAGI come from the germline V gene. V lost 0 bases and J lost 6; bases outside the gene matches: 5. This CDR3 has 14 residues. In nucleotides, the CDR3 is TGTGCCAGCAGTTACTCGACGGGGGGAACCGAGCAGTACTTC. Translating it yields CASSYSTGGTEQYF.

This chain links TRBV18 with TRBJ2-3; 10 nucleotides match TRBD2. CDR1 is KGHSH and CDR2 is LQKENI in the germline V gene. This CDR3 spans 15 amino acids. The trim removed 1 base at V and 4 bases at J, leaving 2 bases unmatched. CDR3 sequence reads: CASSPRGLASDTQYF. The CDR3 DNA follows: TGTGCCAGCTCACCACGGGGACTAGCGTCAGATACGCAGTATTTT.